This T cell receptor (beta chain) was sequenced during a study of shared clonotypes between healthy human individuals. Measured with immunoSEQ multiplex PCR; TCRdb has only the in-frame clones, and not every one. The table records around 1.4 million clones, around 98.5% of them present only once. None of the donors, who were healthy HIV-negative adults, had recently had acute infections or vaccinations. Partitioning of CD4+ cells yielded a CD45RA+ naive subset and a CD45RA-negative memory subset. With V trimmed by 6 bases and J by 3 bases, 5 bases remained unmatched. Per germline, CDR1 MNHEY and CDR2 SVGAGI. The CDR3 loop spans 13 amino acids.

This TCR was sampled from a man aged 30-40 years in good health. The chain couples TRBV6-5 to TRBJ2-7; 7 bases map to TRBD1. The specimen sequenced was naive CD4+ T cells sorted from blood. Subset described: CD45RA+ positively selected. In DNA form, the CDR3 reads TGTGCCAGCAGATTGACAGGGCTCTACGAGCAGTACTTC. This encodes CASRLTGLYEQYF.